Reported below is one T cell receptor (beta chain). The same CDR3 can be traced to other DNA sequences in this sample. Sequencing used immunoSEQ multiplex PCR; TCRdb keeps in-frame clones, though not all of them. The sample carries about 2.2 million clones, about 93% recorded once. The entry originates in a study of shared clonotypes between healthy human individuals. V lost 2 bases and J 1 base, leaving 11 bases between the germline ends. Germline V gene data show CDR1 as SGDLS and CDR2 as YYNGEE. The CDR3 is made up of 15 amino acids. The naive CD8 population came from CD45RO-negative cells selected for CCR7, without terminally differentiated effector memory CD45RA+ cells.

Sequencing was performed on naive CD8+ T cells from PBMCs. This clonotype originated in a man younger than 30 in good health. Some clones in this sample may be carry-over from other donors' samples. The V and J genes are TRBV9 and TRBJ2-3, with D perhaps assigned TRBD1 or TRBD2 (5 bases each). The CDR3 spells CASSVGTSGTDTQYF. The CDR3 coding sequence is TGTGCCAGCAGCGTCGGGACCTCCGGCACAGATACGCAGTATTTT.